This entry lists 13 T cell receptor beta chains sequenced from one sample in a study of cytomegalovirus exposure and HLA in healthy donors (dated by TCRdb to the late 2010s). Library generation was performed with the immunoSEQ multiplex PCR assay. For the multiplex PCR, a mixture combining 60 forward primers for TCR Vbeta segments and 13 reverse primers for TCR Jbeta segments was used. Sourced from immuneACCESS, this table was stored by TCRdb with only in-frame sequences that have V and J called. A share of the clones is absent; for the studies checked, an unresolved V gene accounts for under half, and the remainder has no known explanation. The sample table lists about 160,000 clones, roughly four fifths of them with a count of one. Less than 0.9% of the sample is held by the ten biggest clonotypes. Material: PBMCs. All receptors come from a female donor in good health and CMV-seronegative.

The rearrangement links TRBV27 to TRBJ1-1, with 10 positions matching TRBD1. The V gene end was trimmed by 8 bases and the J gene end by 5 bases; junction bases not matched to a gene: 14. Germline V gene data show CDR1 as MNHEY and CDR2 as SMNVEV (reference sequence). CDR3 length: 16 amino acids. For the CDR3, the DNA is TGTGCCAGCGGCCGCCGGACAGGGGGGTTCTTGACTGAAGCTTTCTTT. Residues: CASGRRTGGFLTEAFF.

The chain carries TRBV7-2 and TRBJ2-7, with D unresolved. The V gene's germline CDR1 is SGHTA and CDR2 FQGNSA. The CDR3 length is 13 residues. V lost 1 base to trimming and J lost 2 bases, with 6 bases between them. The CDR3 DNA is TGTGCCAGCAGCTTAGGAGGCCCCTACGAGCAGTACTTC. Translation: CASSLGGPYEQYF.

This chain links TRBV19 with TRBJ1-5; the match to TRBD1 covers 8 bases. There are 13 residues in the CDR3. With V trimmed by 5 bases and J by 4 bases, 1 base remained unmatched. Germline-derived CDR1 and CDR2 are LNHDA and SQIVND (reference sequence). The CDR3 region is CASSDRGNQPQHF. DNA of the CDR3: TGTGCCAGTAGTGACAGGGGAAATCAGCCCCAGCATTTT.

The V call is TRBV5-5, the J call TRBJ1-2; D may be TRBD1 (5 bases). Germline values: CDR1 SGHKS, CDR2 YYEKEE (reference sequence). V was pared by 5 bases and J by 5 bases, with 19 bases between. This CDR3 has 15 residues. The DNA for the CDR3 is TGTGCCAGCAGGGACATTCTGGACATCGAATATGGCTACACCTTC. Its translation: CASRDILDIEYGYTF.

This clone came up once. This sequence joins TRBV5-1 and TRBJ2-2, with 7 positions matching TRBD2. After removal of 7 bases from V and 1 base from J, the junction contained 7 bases not matched to a gene. CDR1 is SGHRS and CDR2 is YFSETQ in the germline V gene. CDR3 length equals 15 residues. CDR3 nucleotide sequence: TGCGCCAGCTCCCCTAGCGGAATGAACACCGGGGAGCTGTTTTTT. This encodes CASSPSGMNTGELFF.

The chain has TRBV7-2 and TRBJ1-6; D call uncertain. The germline V gene encodes CDR1 SGHTA and CDR2 FQGNSA. Trimming removed 5 bases at V and 10 bases at J, with 18 bases between. The CDR3 length is 15 residues. CDR3 sequence: CASSPQRVSSSPLHF. The CDR3 nucleotides read TGTGCCAGCAGCCCCCAACGAGTGTCTAGCTCACCCCTCCACTTT.

This chain uses TRBV30 with TRBJ1-6, with D unresolved. Germline CDR1 reads GTSNPN; CDR2 reads SVGIG (reference sequence). The CDR3 is 14 amino acids. V was cut by 2 bases and J by 8 bases, with 13 bases left in between. The CDR3 sequence is CAWSRGPRHSPLHF. CDR3 coding DNA: TGTGCCTGGAGTCGAGGGCCGCGTCATTCACCCCTCCACTTT.

The V call is TRBV2, the J call TRBJ2-3, with a weak D call TRBD1 (5 bases). The CDR3 is made up of 15 amino acids. The V gene's germline CDR1 is SNHLY and CDR2 FYNNEI. Deletions cut 8 bases from V and 5 bases from J, with 20 bases between. In nucleotides, the CDR3 is TGTGCCAGCGGGGCTCAATGGGCCCCCGGAGATACGCAGTATTTT. This translates into CASGAQWAPGDTQYF. Supplemented by reference TRBV2 and TRBJ2-3, the full variable domain reads EPEVTQTPSHQVTQMGQEVILRCVPISNHLYFYWYRQILGQKVEFLVSFYNNEISEKSEIFDDQFSVERPDGSNFTLKIRSTKLEDSAMYFCASGAQWAPGDTQYFGPGTRLTVL.

This clone has a handful of counts. V gene TRBV29-1 combines with J gene TRBJ2-7, with 8 bases lining up with TRBD1. Germline values: CDR1 SQVTM, CDR2 ANQGSEA. V was pared by 6 bases and J by 1 base, with 5 bases of the junction left unmatched. There are 13 residues in the CDR3. Here the CDR3 DNA reads TGCAGCGTAACAGGGGGGCTTTCCTACGAGCAGTACTTC. It translates to CSVTGGLSYEQYF.

This clone was seen a handful of times. The V call is TRBV18, the J call TRBJ2-1; D unresolved. With 6 bases removed from V and 5 bases from J, the gap between germline ends came to 8 bases. Per germline, CDR1 KGHSH and CDR2 LQKENI. This CDR3 is 12 amino acids long. In nucleotides, the CDR3 is TGTGCCAGCTCCTCTAACGACAATGAGCAGTTCTTC. It encodes CASSSNDNEQFF.

CDR3 nucleotides: TGTGCCAGCAGCTCCGAGAACTCTGGGGCCAACGTCCTGACTTTC. It codes for CASSSENSGANVLTF. The chain links TRBV11-2 to TRBJ2-6; D call uncertain. The CDR3 loop spans 15 amino acids. V lost 4 bases and J lost 0, with 7 bases in between. The V gene's germline CDR1 is SGHAT and CDR2 FQNNGV.

The CDR3 DNA follows: TGTGCCAGCATCCTGGGGGCAGGGGAGTCCTACGAGCAGTACTTC. This translates into CASILGAGESYEQYF. The chain employs TRBV5-5 and TRBJ2-7; tentative D call: TRBD1 (6 bases). This CDR3 region has 15 residues. Trimming pared 6 bases from V and 1 base from J, leaving 17 bases between. Per the germline V gene, CDR1 is SGHKS and CDR2 is YYEKEE (reference sequence).

The rearrangement joins TRBV28 to TRBJ2-5, with 7 bases identical to TRBD2. This CDR3 has 14 residues. The V segment lost 6 bases and the J segment 3 bases; nucleotides outside the gene matches: 7. Germline values: CDR1 MDHEN, CDR2 SYDVKM. The CDR3 here is CASSFTLAEETQYF. CDR3 sequence (DNA): TGTGCCAGCAGCTTCACTCTAGCGGAAGAGACCCAGTACTTC.